This TCR beta chain originates from a study of shared clonotypes between healthy human individuals. CD45RO-negative, CCR7-selected cells formed the naive CD8 fraction, which excluded terminally differentiated effector memory CD45RA+ cells. Donors had no recently reported acute infections or vaccinations and were HIV-negative. Among the donors, all were Caucasian adults who lived in Nashville, Tennessee. Per germline, CDR1 SSHAT and CDR2 FNYEAQ (reference sequence). V dropped 4 bases and J dropped 5; count of bases not matched to a gene: 2. CDR3 length: 14 residues. DNA at 200 ng, 30,000 or so T cell genomes, went into sorted-subset replicate PCRs. Sequencing was performed with immunoSEQ multiplex PCR; in TCRdb, only in-frame clones are kept and a portion is missing. Here the sample spans millions of clones, roughly 91% being singletons. Study-wide points: In the sorted subsets, rarefaction showed sequencing was incomplete despite large depth.

A remark on this clone: Antigen unknown.

The chain links TRBV7-7 to TRBJ2-5; 12 bases match TRBD2. The sequenced sample was naive CD8+ T cells from PBMCs. This TCR was sampled from a man between 18 and 35 years old in good health. Some clones in this sample may be carry-over from other donors' samples. For the CDR3, the DNA is TGTGCCAGCAGCTACGGACTAGCGGGGGAGACCCAGTACTTC. The encoded protein is CASSYGLAGETQYF.